This TCR beta chain stems from a study of CD8 T cells in ankylosing spondylitis. Findings of the study overall: Clones tied to disease were said to be significantly enriched in matched ankylosing spondylitis synovial fluid. Among TCR beta sequences, a motif of eight or nine highly homologous variants appeared characteristic of ankylosing spondylitis blood. Disease-associated clonotypes exhibited CD8+ identity and were relatively infrequent in peripheral blood.

On this clonotype itself: The antigen remains unidentified.

Libraries for TCR beta were made by quantitative 5'-RACE with molecular barcodes. MiXCR, run by TCRdb on the 5' RACE reads, gives a single entry per CDR3 protein. Of about 390,000 distinct CDR3 sequences in the sample, 20% to 25% were seen once. The ends lost 3 bases at V and 6 bases at J; junction bases unmatched: 6. CDR3 size: 15 residues. Germline V gene data show CDR1 as SGHVS and CDR2 as FQNEAQ. The genes are TRBV7-8 and TRBJ2-1; 9 bases match TRBD2. The receptor was isolated from a male donor with ankylosing spondylitis. What was sequenced was blood, either unsorted or a sorted T cell fraction (not recorded which). This chain's CDR3 is CASSLGSGRVNEQFF. CDR3 DNA: TGTGCCAGCAGCTTGGGTAGCGGGAGAGTCAATGAGCAGTTCTTC.